This T cell receptor (beta chain) was documented in a study of cytomegalovirus exposure and HLA in healthy donors. Findings of the study overall: V- and J-gene trimming of TCR beta was linked (in a later analysis) to a missense DCLRE1C variant. In an earlier analysis, in several hundred donors, most V segments appeared productive either ~87% or ~30% of the time.

Germline values: CDR1 MNHNS, CDR2 SASEGT. CDR3 length: 13 residues. V was shortened by 4 bases and J by 4 bases, with 10 bases between the two germline ends. Concerning this clone itself: What it binds is unknown.

The PCR used 60 Vbeta and 13 Jbeta primers. Sequenced by immunoSEQ multiplex PCR; TCRdb stores in-frame clones only, minus some. The sample has 150,000 to 200,000 clones, under 80% seen once; the top ten hold 2.5% to 3%. The source material was PBMCs. The V call is TRBV6-1, the J call TRBJ1-2, with D unresolved. This TCR was recovered from a man aged 35-49 years in good health and CMV-seronegative. DNA of the CDR3: TGTGCCAGCAGTGGAATGTGGGCCTATGGCTACACCTTC. It yields the protein CASSGMWAYGYTF.